A single TCR beta chain is shown here with its context. The antigen remains undetermined. The entry originates in a study of OX40 agonist ivuxolimab in advanced cancers. Study-level background: Roughly two fifths of patients had received prior checkpoint inhibitor therapy.

Whole-study results and caveats: Expanded clones were, on average, more numerous among CD8+ T cells than CD4+. Clones of CD4+ and CD8+ blood T cells grew by week 6 at doses of 0.1 to 3.0 mg/kg.

The method was immunoSEQ multiplex PCR; TCRdb's version includes in-frame clones alone and lacks a portion of them. The sample records some 65,000 clones, roughly 80% being singletons. The TCR was taken from an adult with an advanced solid tumor such as melanoma, head and neck, liver or kidney cancer. Sequencing was performed on CD4+ or CD8+ T cells sorted from blood, taken in a trial of the OX40 agonist ivuxolimab.

As DNA, the CDR3 is TGTGCCAGCAGCCCCGGGACCCTGTACAATGAGCAGTTCTTC. This sequence encodes CASSPGTLYNEQFF. V usage is TRBV11-1 and J usage is TRBJ2-1, with D perhaps given as TRBD1 or TRBD2 (5 bases each). Germline assignment: CDR1 SGHAT and CDR2 FQDESV (reference sequence). The ends were cut back, 5 bases at V and 4 bases at J, with 12 bases in the middle. The length of the CDR3 is 14 residues.